This passage covers 19 T cell receptor beta chains from one sample sequenced in a study of blood T cell repertoires in COVID-19 (TCRdb year 2020). The library was made by the immunoSEQ multiplex PCR assay. Sourced from immuneACCESS, this table was stored by TCRdb with only in-frame sequences that have V and J called. A share of the clones is absent; for the studies checked, an unresolved V gene accounts for under half, and the remainder has no known explanation. The sample includes 130,000 or so clones, with 80% to 85% observed a single time. The top ten hold approximately 1.5% of the sample. Specimen: peripheral blood. The receptors originated from a man aged 55 to 70 with acute or convalescent COVID-19.

This chain uses TRBV19 with TRBJ1-5; 8 bases line up with TRBD1. J lost 2 bases, V lost 9 bases, and 18 bases had no gene match. This CDR3 spans 18 amino acids. Germline V lookup: CDR1 LNHDA, CDR2 SQIVND (reference sequence). CDR3 coding DNA: TGTGCCAGCGCTACGACAGGGGCTGATTTCGGGGGCAATCAGCCCCAGCATTTT. Translating it yields CASATTGADFGGNQPQHF.

The chain couples TRBV5-1 to TRBJ2-7; TRBD1 matches 7 bases. J gave up 0 bases and V 4 bases, and 10 bases lay outside the gene matches. The CDR3 runs to 16 residues. CDR1 SGHRS and CDR2 YFSETQ come from the germline V gene. CDR3 amino acids: CASSGYLTGTSYEQYF. The CDR3 DNA sequence: TGCGCCAGCAGCGGCTACTTGACAGGGACCTCCTACGAGCAGTACTTC.

A note on this clone: Other DNA sequences in the sample encode the same CDR3. The J gene is TRBJ1-5, the V gene TRBV19, with 8 bases identical to TRBD1. V lost 4 bases and J lost 7; bases outside the gene matches: 3. This CDR3 has 13 amino acids. Germline values: CDR1 LNHDA, CDR2 SQIVND (reference sequence). CDR3 in amino acids: CASSTDRGQPQHF. CDR3 bases: TGTGCCAGTAGTACAGACAGGGGCCAGCCCCAGCATTTT.

This chain links TRBV30 with TRBJ1-6; D gene ambiguous. The CDR3 runs 12 residues. Trimming removed 4 bases from V and 11 bases from J, with 12 bases in between. Germline V gene sequence: CDR1 GTSNPN, CDR2 SVGIG (reference sequence). The CDR3 loop reads CAWIKHPPPLHF. The CDR3 DNA sequence: TGTGCCTGGATAAAACACCCCCCACCCCTCCACTTT.

CDR3 bases: TGTGCCAGCAGCTGGCAAGCGGGCAGCACAGATACGCAGTATTTT. Protein product: CASSWQAGSTDTQYF. This chain joins TRBV7-8 and TRBJ2-3; possibly TRBD2 for D (6 bases). The CDR3 is 15 amino acids. V lost 4 bases, J lost 0 bases, and 11 bases lay in between. Per the germline V gene, CDR1 is SGHVS and CDR2 is FQNEAQ.

The chain uses TRBV5-1 and TRBJ2-3, with 15 nucleotides matching TRBD2. Germline CDR1 is SGHRS and CDR2 is YFSETQ. The CDR3 runs 15 residues. The junction had 4 bases not matched to a gene; V was cut back by 9 bases and J by 2 bases. The CDR3 here is CANGLAGGYTDTQYF. The CDR3 DNA sequence: TGCGCCAACGGACTAGCGGGAGGGTACACAGATACGCAGTATTTT.

This chain connects TRBV19 to TRBJ1-5; 9 positions agree with TRBD1. Germline CDR1 and CDR2: LNHDA and SQIVND (reference sequence). The trim removed 6 bases at V and 6 bases at J, leaving 6 bases unmatched. The CDR3 consists of 14 residues. The CDR3 nucleotides read TGTGCCAGTAGCGCGACAGGGGGTAGTCAGCCCCAGCATTTT. This translates into CASSATGGSQPQHF. Together with reference TRBV19 and TRBJ1-5, the CDR3 gives the full variable domain: DGGITQSPKYLFRKEGQNVTLSCEQNLNHDAMYWYRQDPGQGLRLIYYSQIVNDFQKGDIAEGYSVSREKKESFPLTVTSAQKNPTAFYLCASSATGGSQPQHFGDGTRLSIL.

The chain employs TRBV11-3 and TRBJ2-3; a weak D match, TRBD2 (5 bases). Trimming took 5 bases from V and 8 from J, leaving 23 bases between them. Looked up from germline, CDR1 is SGHNT and CDR2 is YENEEA. The CDR3 contains 16 residues. The CDR3 DNA reads TGTGCCAGCAGCCGAGCGGACGGTGGAATTGGCGGTACGCAGTATTTT. Translated, it gives CASSRADGGIGGTQYF. The whole variable domain, filled in from reference TRBV11-3 and TRBJ2-3, reads EAGVVQSPRYKIIEKKQPVAFWCNPISGHNTLYWYLQNLGQGPELLIRYENEEAVDDSQLPKDRFSAERLKGVDSTLKIQPAELGDSAVYLCASSRADGGIGGTQYFGPGTRLTVL.

The chain uses TRBV29-1 and TRBJ2-5; 8 nucleotides agree with TRBD1. This CDR3 has 13 residues. Per germline, CDR1 SQVTM and CDR2 ANQGSEA. The junction had 5 bases not matched to a gene; V was cut back by 3 bases and J by 5 bases. CDR3 nucleotide sequence: TGCAGCGTTGACAGGGGGCTAGGTGAGACCCAGTACTTC. Translated, it gives CSVDRGLGETQYF.

The chain joins TRBV3-1 (or the pseudogene TRBV3-2) to TRBJ1-2, with D perhaps matching TRBD1 (5 bases). The CDR3 is 16 residues long. Germline V lookup: CDR1 LGHDT, CDR2 YNNKEL (reference sequence). Trimming cost V 4 bases and J 3 bases, with 18 bases left between them. As DNA, the CDR3 is TGTGCCAGCAGCCGAACTCTAGGGGAGGGGTACTATGGCTACACCTTC. It codes for CASSRTLGEGYYGYTF.

The chain employs TRBV12-3 or TRBV12-4 and TRBJ2-5; weak D call: TRBD2 (5 bases). V was pared by 6 bases and J by 5 bases, with 13 bases between. This CDR3 is built from 13 residues. The CDR3 region is CASRTRTVETQYF. CDR3 DNA sequence: TGTGCCAGCAGGACCAGGACTGTGGAGACCCAGTACTTC.

The chain employs TRBV3-1 (or the pseudogene TRBV3-2) and TRBJ2-3; 8 nucleotides agree with TRBD2. In germline, CDR1 is LGHDT, CDR2 YNNKEL (reference sequence). The CDR3 is 16 amino acids. Germline trimming cut 0 bases from V and 5 bases from J; bases unmatched to any gene: 7. CDR3 in amino acids: CASSQDMAGGKDTQYF. CDR3 nucleotide sequence: TGTGCCAGCAGCCAAGATATGGCGGGGGGAAAAGATACGCAGTATTTT.

This clone was detected once. The V call is TRBV5-1, the J call TRBJ1-1, with D perhaps matching TRBD1 (6 bases). Germline V gene sequence: CDR1 SGHRS, CDR2 YFSETQ. The V end was cut by 4 bases, the J end by 13 bases, with 17 bases between. The CDR3 loop spans 12 amino acids. CDR3 protein: CASSETMDSFFF. The CDR3 nucleotides read TGCGCCAGCAGCGAAACAATGGACAGTTTTTTCTTT.

The chain recombines TRBV5-1 with TRBJ2-2; TRBD2 aligns across 11 bases. Germline V gives CDR1 SGHRS, CDR2 YFSETQ. The CDR3 is made up of 16 amino acids. The V and J ends lost 4 bases and 0 bases, in that order; junction bases with no gene match: 2. CDR3 coding DNA: TGCGCCAGCAGCCCGGGACTAGCGGCGAACACCGGGGAGCTGTTTTTT. It translates to CASSPGLAANTGELFF.

This rearrangement joins TRBV6-6 to TRBJ1-5; D is uncertain. Germline-derived CDR1 and CDR2 are MNHNY and SVGAGI (reference sequence). The CDR3 is 15 residues long. Trimming removed 2 bases from V and 0 bases from J, with 8 bases in between. The CDR3 protein is CASSYAQSSNQPQHF. CDR3 coding DNA: TGTGCCAGCAGTTACGCACAAAGTAGCAATCAGCCCCAGCATTTT.

J is TRBJ1-2 and V is TRBV15, with D possibly TRBD1 on 5 matching bases. Deletions cut 2 bases from V and 4 bases from J, with 14 bases between. Per germline, CDR1 LNHNV and CDR2 YYDKDF (reference sequence). The CDR3 runs 15 residues. CDR3 DNA sequence: TGTGCCACCAGCAGAATTCTAGGGGACTCCTATGGCTACACCTTC. Protein product: CATSRILGDSYGYTF.

The chain is built from TRBV5-1 and TRBJ2-2; no clear D gene. The V gene lost 0 bases and the J gene lost 1 base, with 7 bases spanning the gap. CDR3 size: 15 residues. Germline V gene lookup returns CDR1 SGHRS and CDR2 YFSETQ. In nucleotides, the CDR3 is TGCGCCAGCAGCTTGGATTCGGGGAACACCGGGGAGCTGTTTTTT. Translation gives CASSLDSGNTGELFF.

The rearrangement joins TRBV7-3 to TRBJ2-1, with 15 bases that match TRBD2. The V segment lost 5 bases and the J segment 8 bases; nucleotides outside the gene matches: 10. From germline, CDR1 is SGHTA and CDR2 FQGTGA. The CDR3 is 17 residues long. This chain's CDR3 is CASSQGLAGGPNYEQFF. CDR3 DNA sequence: TGTGCCAGCAGCCAAGGACTAGCGGGAGGGCCTAATTATGAGCAGTTCTTC.

V gene TRBV5-6 combines with J gene TRBJ2-3; 8 positions match TRBD1. CDR1 and CDR2 (germline): SGHDT, YYEEEE. The CDR3 is 14 residues long. With 4 bases clipped from V and 8 bases from J, the junction kept 9 bases outside the gene matches. The CDR3 protein is CASSPLPGQGTQYF. CDR3 nucleotides: TGTGCCAGCAGCCCACTCCCAGGACAGGGTACGCAGTATTTT.